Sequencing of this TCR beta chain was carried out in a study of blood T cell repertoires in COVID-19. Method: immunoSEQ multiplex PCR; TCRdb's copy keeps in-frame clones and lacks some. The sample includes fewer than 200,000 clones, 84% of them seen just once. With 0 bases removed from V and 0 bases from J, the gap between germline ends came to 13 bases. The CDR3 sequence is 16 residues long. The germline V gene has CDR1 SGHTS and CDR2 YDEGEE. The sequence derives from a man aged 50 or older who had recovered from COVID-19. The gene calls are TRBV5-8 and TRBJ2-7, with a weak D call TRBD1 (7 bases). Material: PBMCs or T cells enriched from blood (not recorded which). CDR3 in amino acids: CASSLGAGQPSYEQYF. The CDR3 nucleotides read TGTGCCAGCAGCTTGGGCGCGGGACAGCCCTCCTACGAGCAGTACTTC.